One and the same sample provided the 9 T cell receptor beta chains below, sequenced in a study of PD-L1 blockade in urothelial cancer. Time point indicated: peripheral blood 6 weeks after treatment start. TCRdb's table, derived via immunoSEQ multiplex PCR, lists solely in-frame clones and lacks some. Here the sample spans roughly 120,000 clones, more than 85% being singletons. Sequencing was performed on PBMCs, taken around atezolizumab (anti-PD-L1) treatment. These receptors were taken from a man aged 60-69 years with urothelial cancer.

This rearrangement joins TRBV30 to TRBJ2-7; 9 bases are shared with TRBD1. With V trimmed by 4 bases and J by 0 bases, 4 bases remained unmatched. Germline CDR1 is GTSNPN and CDR2 is SVGIG (reference sequence). The CDR3 is 14 amino acids. The CDR3 DNA follows: TGTGCCTGGAAGGACAGGGGCTACTCCTACGAGCAGTACTTC. Protein product: CAWKDRGYSYEQYF.

This clone was seen once. J is TRBJ2-3 and V is TRBV28; 10 bases agree with TRBD2. The CDR3 sequence is 16 residues long. V gave up 6 bases and J gave up 5 bases; unmatched junction bases: 11. Germline V CDR1 and CDR2: MDHEN, SYDVKM. The CDR3 sequence is CASSPTGLAIVDTQYF. CDR3 sequence (DNA): TGTGCCAGCAGCCCAACGGGACTAGCGATTGTAGATACGCAGTATTTT.

The chain carries TRBV6-6 and TRBJ1-2; unclear D gene. CDR3 length: 16 amino acids. Germline values: CDR1 MNHNY, CDR2 SVGAGI (reference sequence). V shed 4 bases and J shed 2 bases, with 17 bases lying between them. The CDR3 reads CASSFMTTLTNYGYTF. The CDR3 DNA follows: TGTGCCAGCAGTTTTATGACTACCCTAACCAACTATGGCTACACCTTC.

The chain combines TRBV10-1 with TRBJ1-3; D gene uncertain. V shed 9 bases and J shed 4 bases, with 19 bases lying between them. CDR3 length: 15 amino acids. Germline lookup yields CDR1 WNHNN and CDR2 SYGVQD (reference sequence). This CDR3 is CARNYNRSGGNTIYF. CDR3 coding DNA: TGCGCCAGAAATTACAATCGGTCGGGAGGAAACACCATATATTTT.

The rearrangement joins TRBV30 to TRBJ2-1; 15 positions agree with TRBD2. Germline V gene data show CDR1 as GTSNPN and CDR2 as SVGIG (reference sequence). This CDR3 is 18 amino acids long. V was pared by 3 bases and J by 0 bases, with 6 bases of the junction left unmatched. CDR3 coding DNA: TGTGCCTGGAGCGTAAGGGGACTAGCGGGAGGCTCCTACAATGAGCAGTTCTTC. Translation gives CAWSVRGLAGGSYNEQFF. The variable domain in full, with the rest retrieved from reference TRBV30 and TRBJ2-1, is SQTIHQWPATLVQPVGSPLSLECTVEGTSNPNLYWYRQAAGRGLQLLFYSVGIGQISSEVPQNLSASRPQDRQFILSSKKLLLSDSGFYLCAWSVRGLAGGSYNEQFFGPGTRLTVL.

J is TRBJ2-2 and V is TRBV19, with a possible D match to TRBD2 (6 bases). Per germline, CDR1 LNHDA and CDR2 SQIVND (reference sequence). V shed 3 bases and J shed 6 bases, with 8 bases lying between them. The CDR3 is 13 residues long. This CDR3 is CASSMGGAGELFF. CDR3 bases: TGTGCCAGTAGTATGGGGGGAGCCGGGGAGCTGTTTTTT.

The V call is TRBV7-2, the J call TRBJ1-1, with a tentative D call TRBD1 (5 bases). Looked up from germline, CDR1 is SGHTA and CDR2 is FQGNSA. With 1 base removed from V and 3 bases from J, the gap between germline ends came to 12 bases. The CDR3 contains 15 residues. CDR3 residues: CASSLGGGGYTEAFF. The CDR3 DNA sequence: TGTGCCAGCAGCTTAGGGGGCGGGGGATACACTGAAGCTTTCTTT.

The chain has TRBV6-1 and TRBJ1-2; tentatively, D is TRBD1 (5 bases). V was trimmed by 5 bases and J by 1 base, leaving 11 bases between them. From germline, CDR1 is MNHNS and CDR2 SASEGT. This CDR3 region has 14 residues. DNA for the CDR3: TGTGCCAGCAGTCCTTCGACAGTTAACTATGGCTACACCTTC. It translates to CASSPSTVNYGYTF.

V gene TRBV5-5 combines with J gene TRBJ1-2; 11 nucleotides match TRBD1. Germline V lookup: CDR1 SGHKS, CDR2 YYEKEE (reference sequence). Germline trimming cut 3 bases from V and 2 bases from J; bases unmatched to any gene: 3. The CDR3 runs to 15 residues. The CDR3 DNA is TGTGCCAGCAGCTGGGGACAGGGGGGGAACTATGGCTACACCTTC. Translated: CASSWGQGGNYGYTF.